This T cell receptor (beta chain) was profiled in a study of regulatory dendritic cells for organ transplantation. Sorted T cells were CFSE-labeled and cultured around 5 days with allogeneic regulatory or mature dendritic cells at 1:10. Overall study findings and caveats: Mature dendritic cells appeared to drive more memory CD8+ clonal expansion than regulatory ones.

The CDR3 is 13 residues long. Germline V gives CDR1 MNHNY, CDR2 SVGAGI (reference sequence). With 9 bases removed from V and 0 bases from J, the gap between germline ends came to 10 bases. The method was immunoSEQ multiplex PCR; TCRdb's version includes in-frame clones alone and lacks a portion of them. This table has roughly 20,000 clones, approximately 85% appearing once. About this clone: Its antigen is as yet unknown.

V usage is TRBV6-6 and J usage is TRBJ2-3, with unresolved D. The receptor was derived from a human donor in good health. Input material: naive CD4+ T cells from blood cultured with regulatory dendritic cells. The subset: CD45RA+ naive T cells. CDR3 residues: CASDRPSTDTQYF. The DNA for the CDR3 is TGTGCCAGTGATAGACCTAGCACAGATACGCAGTATTTT.